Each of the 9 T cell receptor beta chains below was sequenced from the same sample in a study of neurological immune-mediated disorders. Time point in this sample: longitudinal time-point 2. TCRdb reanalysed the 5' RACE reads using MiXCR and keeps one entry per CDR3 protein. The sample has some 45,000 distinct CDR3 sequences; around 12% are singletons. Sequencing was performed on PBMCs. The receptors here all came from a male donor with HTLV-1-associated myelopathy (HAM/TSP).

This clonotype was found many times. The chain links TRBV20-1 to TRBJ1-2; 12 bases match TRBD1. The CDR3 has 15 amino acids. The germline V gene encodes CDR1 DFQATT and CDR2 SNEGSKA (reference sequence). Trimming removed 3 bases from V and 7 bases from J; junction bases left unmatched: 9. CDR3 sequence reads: CSARTPGQGAAGYTF. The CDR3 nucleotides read TGCAGTGCTAGGACTCCGGGACAGGGGGCGGCTGGCTACACCTTC.

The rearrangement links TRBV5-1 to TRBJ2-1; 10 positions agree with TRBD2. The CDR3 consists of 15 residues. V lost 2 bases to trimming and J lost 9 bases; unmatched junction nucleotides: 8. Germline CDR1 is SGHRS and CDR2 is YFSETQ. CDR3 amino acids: CASSLGSSGGIEQFF. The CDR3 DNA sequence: TGCGCCAGCAGCTTAGGGTCTAGCGGGGGCATTGAGCAGTTCTTC.

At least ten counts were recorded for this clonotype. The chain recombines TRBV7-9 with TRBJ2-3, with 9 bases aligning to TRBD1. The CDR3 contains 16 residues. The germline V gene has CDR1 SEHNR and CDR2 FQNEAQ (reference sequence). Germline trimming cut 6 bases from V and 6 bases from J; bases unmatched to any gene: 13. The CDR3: CASSSFGGQGYDTQYF. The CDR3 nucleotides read TGTGCCAGCAGTTCCTTCGGGGGACAGGGATACGATACGCAGTATTTT. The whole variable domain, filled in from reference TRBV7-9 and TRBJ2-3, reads DTGVSQNPRHKITKRGQNVTFRCDPISEHNRLYWYRQTLGQGPEFLTYFQNEAQLEKSRLLSDRFSAERPKGSFSTLEIQRTEQGDSAMYLCASSSFGGQGYDTQYFGPGTRLTVL.

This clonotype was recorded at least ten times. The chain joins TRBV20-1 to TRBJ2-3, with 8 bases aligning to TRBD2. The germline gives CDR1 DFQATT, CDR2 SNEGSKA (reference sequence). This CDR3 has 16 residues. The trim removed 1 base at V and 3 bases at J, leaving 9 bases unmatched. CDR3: CSARVRGGRLTDTQYF. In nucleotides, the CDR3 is TGCAGTGCTAGAGTTCGGGGGGGGCGCTTGACAGATACGCAGTATTTT.

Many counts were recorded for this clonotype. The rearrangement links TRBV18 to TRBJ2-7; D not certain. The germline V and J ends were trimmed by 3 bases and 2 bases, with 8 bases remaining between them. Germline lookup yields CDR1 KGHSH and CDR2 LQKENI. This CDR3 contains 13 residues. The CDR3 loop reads CASSPSHAYEQYF. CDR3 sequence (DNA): TGTGCCAGCTCACCGTCCCATGCCTACGAGCAGTACTTC. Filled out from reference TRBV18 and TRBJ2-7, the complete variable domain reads NAGVMQNPRHLVRRRGQEARLRCSPMKGHSHVYWYRQLPEEGLKFMVYLQKENIIDESGMPKERFSAEFPKEGPSILRIQQVVRGDSAAYFCASSPSHAYEQYFGPGTRLTVT.

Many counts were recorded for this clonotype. The CDR3 DNA sequence: TGTGCCATCCTAAACACCACGGGAGTAGGGGGCTACACCTTC. Its translation: CAILNTTGVGGYTF. This chain uses TRBV10-3 with TRBJ1-2; D is undetermined. Germline V gene data show CDR1 as ENHRY and CDR2 as SYGVKD. V gave up 8 bases and J gave up 8 bases, with 21 bases separating them. The CDR3 runs 14 residues.

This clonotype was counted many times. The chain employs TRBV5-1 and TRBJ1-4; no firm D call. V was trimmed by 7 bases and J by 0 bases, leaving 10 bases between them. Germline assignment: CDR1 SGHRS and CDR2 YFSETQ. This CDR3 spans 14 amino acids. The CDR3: CASRREATNEKLFF. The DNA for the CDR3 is TGCGCCAGCCGAAGGGAAGCAACTAATGAAAAACTGTTTTTT.

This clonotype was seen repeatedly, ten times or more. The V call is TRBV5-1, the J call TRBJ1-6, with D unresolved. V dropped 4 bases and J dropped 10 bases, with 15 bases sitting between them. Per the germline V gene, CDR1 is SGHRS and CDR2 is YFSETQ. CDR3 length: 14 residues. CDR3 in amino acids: CASSPAGNRSPLHF. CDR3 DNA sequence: TGCGCCAGCAGCCCGGCGGGGAATCGGTCACCCCTCCACTTT.

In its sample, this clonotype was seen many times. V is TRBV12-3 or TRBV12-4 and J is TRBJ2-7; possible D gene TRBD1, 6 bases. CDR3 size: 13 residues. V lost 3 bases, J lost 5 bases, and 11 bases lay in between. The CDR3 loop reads CASSFLGAHEQYF. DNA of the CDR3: TGTGCCAGCAGTTTTTTGGGGGCCCACGAGCAGTACTTC.